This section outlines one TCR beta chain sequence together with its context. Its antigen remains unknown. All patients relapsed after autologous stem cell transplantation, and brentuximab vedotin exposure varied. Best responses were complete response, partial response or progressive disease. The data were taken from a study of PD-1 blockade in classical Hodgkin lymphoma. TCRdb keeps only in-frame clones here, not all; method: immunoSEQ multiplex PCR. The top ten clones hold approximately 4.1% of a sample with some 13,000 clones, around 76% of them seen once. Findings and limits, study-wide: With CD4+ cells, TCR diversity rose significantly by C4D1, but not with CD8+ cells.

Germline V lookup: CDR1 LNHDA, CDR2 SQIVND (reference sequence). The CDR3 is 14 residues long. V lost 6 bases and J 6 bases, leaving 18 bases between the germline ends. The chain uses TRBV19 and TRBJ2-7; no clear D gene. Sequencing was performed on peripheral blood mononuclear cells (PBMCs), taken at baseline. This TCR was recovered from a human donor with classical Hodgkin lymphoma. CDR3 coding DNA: TGTGCCAGTAGCCCTCAAGGACCGGGTTTCGAGCAGTACTTC. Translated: CASSPQGPGFEQYF.